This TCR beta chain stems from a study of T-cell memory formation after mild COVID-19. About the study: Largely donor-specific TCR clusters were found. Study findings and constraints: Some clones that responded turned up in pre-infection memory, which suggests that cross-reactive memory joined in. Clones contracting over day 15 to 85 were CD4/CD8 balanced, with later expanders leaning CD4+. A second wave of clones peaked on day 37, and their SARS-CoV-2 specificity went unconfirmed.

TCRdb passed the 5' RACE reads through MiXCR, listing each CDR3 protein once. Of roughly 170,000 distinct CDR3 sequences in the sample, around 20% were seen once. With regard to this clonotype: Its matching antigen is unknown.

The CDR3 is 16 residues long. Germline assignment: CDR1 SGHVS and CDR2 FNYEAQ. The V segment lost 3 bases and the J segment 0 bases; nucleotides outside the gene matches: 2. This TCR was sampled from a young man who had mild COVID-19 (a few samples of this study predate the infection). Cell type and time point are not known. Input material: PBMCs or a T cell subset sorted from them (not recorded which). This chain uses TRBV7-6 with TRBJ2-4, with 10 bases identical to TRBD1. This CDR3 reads CASSLGQGLAKNIQYF. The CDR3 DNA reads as TGTGCCAGCAGCTTGGGACAGGGGCTAGCCAAAAACATTCAGTACTTC.